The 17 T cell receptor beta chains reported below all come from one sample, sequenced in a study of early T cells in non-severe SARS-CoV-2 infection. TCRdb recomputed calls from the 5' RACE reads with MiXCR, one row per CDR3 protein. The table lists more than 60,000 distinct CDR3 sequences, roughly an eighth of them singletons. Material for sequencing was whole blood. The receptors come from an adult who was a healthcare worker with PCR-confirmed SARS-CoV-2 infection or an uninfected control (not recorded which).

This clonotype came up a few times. The chain's CDR3 is CASSAYMNTEAFF. The CDR3 DNA is TGTGCCAGCAGCGCCTACATGAACACTGAAGCTTTCTTT. The chain links TRBV9 to TRBJ1-1, with D unresolved. Germline CDR1 reads SGDLS; CDR2 reads YYNGEE. Trimming cost V 3 bases and J 0 bases, with 6 bases left between them. The CDR3 loop spans 13 amino acids.

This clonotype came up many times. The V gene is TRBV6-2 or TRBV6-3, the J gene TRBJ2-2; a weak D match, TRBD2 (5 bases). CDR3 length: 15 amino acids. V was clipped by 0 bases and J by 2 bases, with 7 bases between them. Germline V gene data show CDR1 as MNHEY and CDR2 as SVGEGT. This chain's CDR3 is CASSYSSGNTGELFF. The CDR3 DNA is TGTGCCAGCAGTTACTCGAGCGGAAACACCGGGGAGCTGTTTTTT.

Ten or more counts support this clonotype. This CDR3 reads CASSWGPGNTIYF. DNA of the CDR3: TGTGCCAGCAGCTGGGGTCCTGGAAACACCATATATTTT. The chain has TRBV7-9 and TRBJ1-3; D is unclear. The CDR3 loop spans 13 amino acids. Per the germline V gene, CDR1 is SEHNR and CDR2 is FQNEAQ (reference sequence). V was clipped by 4 bases and J by 2 bases, with 6 bases between them.

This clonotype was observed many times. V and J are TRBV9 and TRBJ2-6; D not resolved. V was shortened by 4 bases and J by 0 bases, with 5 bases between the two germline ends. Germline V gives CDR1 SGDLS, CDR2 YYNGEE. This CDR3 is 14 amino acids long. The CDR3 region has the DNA TGTGCCAGCAGCCCCTTCTCTGGGGCCAACGTCCTGACTTTC. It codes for CASSPFSGANVLTF.

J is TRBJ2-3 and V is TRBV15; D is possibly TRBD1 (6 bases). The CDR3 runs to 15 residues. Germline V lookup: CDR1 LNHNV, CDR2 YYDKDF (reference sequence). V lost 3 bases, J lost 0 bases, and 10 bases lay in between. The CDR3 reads CATSSRQGSTDTQYF. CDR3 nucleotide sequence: TGTGCCACCAGCAGTAGGCAGGGGAGCACAGATACGCAGTATTTT.

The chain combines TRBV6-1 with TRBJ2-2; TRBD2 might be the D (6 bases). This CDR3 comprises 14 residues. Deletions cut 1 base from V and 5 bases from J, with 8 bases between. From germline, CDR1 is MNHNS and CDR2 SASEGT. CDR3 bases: TGTGCCAGCAGTGAAGTGGCGGGGACCGGGGAGCTGTTTTTT. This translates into CASSEVAGTGELFF.

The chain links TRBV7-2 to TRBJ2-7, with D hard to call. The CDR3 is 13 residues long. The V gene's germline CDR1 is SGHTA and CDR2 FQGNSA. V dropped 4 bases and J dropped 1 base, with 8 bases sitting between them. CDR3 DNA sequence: TGTGCCAGCAGCTCGCGGATTTCCTACGAGCAGTACTTC. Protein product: CASSSRISYEQYF.

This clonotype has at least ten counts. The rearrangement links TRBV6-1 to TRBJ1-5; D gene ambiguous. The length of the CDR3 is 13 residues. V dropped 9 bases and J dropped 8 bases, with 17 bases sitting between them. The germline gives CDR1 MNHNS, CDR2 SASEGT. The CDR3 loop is CASHSWFIEPQHF. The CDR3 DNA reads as TGTGCCAGTCACTCTTGGTTTATTGAGCCCCAGCATTTT.

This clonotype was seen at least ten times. CDR3 protein: CASSYFSNNQPQHF. Written as DNA, the CDR3 is TGTGCCAGCAGTTACTTTTCCAACAATCAGCCCCAGCATTTT. V and J are TRBV6-6 and TRBJ1-5; no reliable D call. Per germline, CDR1 MNHNY and CDR2 SVGAGI (reference sequence). This CDR3 is built from 14 residues. Trimming removed 1 base at V and 3 bases at J, with 7 bases between.

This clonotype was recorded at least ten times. Here the CDR3 reads CASSPAGRLNTEAFF. The CDR3 DNA sequence: TGTGCCAGCAGTCCTGCCGGACGGTTGAACACTGAAGCTTTCTTT. V usage is TRBV25-1 and J usage is TRBJ1-1; unclear D gene. V lost 5 bases, J lost 0 bases, and 13 bases lay in between. This CDR3 is built from 15 residues. The germline V gene encodes CDR1 MGHDK and CDR2 SYGVNS.

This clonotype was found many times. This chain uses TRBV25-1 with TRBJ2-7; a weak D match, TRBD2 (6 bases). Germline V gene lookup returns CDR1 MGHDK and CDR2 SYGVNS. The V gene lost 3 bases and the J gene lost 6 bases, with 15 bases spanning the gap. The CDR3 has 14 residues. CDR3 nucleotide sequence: TGTGCCAGCAGTGAGAGCGGGCGAGTTGTCGAGCAGTACTTC. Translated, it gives CASSESGRVVEQYF.

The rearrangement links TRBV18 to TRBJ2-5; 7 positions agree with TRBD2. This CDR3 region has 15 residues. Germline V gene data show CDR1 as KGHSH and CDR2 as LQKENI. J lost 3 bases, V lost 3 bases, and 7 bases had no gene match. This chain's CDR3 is CASSPQRGREETQYF. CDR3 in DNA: TGTGCCAGCTCACCCCAGCGGGGCAGGGAAGAGACCCAGTACTTC.

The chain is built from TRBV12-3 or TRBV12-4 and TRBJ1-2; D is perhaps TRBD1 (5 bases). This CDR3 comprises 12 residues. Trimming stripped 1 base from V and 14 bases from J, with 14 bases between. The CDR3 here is CASSLDGRAGTF. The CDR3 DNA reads TGTGCCAGCAGTTTAGACGGCAGGGCTGGGACCTTC.

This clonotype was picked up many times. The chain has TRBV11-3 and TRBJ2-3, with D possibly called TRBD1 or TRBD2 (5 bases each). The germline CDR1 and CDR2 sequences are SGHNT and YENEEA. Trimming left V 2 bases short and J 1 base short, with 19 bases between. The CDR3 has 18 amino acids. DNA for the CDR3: TGTGCCAGCAGCTTAAGGGCATGGGGGACCGGACGCACAGATACGCAGTATTTT. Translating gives CASSLRAWGTGRTDTQYF.

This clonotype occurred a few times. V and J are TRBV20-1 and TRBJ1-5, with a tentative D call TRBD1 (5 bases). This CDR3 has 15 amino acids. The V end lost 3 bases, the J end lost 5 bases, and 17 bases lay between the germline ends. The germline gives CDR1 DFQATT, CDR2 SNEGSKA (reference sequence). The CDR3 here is CSARGPSLADQPQHF. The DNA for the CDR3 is TGCAGTGCTAGGGGGCCCTCTTTAGCGGATCAGCCCCAGCATTTT.

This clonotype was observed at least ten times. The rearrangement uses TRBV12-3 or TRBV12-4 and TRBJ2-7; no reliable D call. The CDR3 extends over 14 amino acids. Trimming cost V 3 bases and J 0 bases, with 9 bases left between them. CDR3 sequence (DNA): TGTGCCAGCAGTTTTTCGGAGACCTCCTACGAGCAGTACTTC. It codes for CASSFSETSYEQYF.

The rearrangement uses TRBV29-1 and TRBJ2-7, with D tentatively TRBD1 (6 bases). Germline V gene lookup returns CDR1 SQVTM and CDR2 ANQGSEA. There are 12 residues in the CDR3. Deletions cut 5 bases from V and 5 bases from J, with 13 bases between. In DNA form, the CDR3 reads TGCAGCGTTCACAGGGTGGGCAACGAGCAGTACTTC. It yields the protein CSVHRVGNEQYF.